The rows below give T cell receptor beta chains drawn from one sample of a study of T-cell reconstitution after alpha-beta-depleted transplantation in children. From the PCR reads, TCRdb called clonotypes with MiXCR, one entry per CDR3 protein. The sample contains about 540,000 distinct CDR3 sequences, about 18% of which appear only once. Sequenced here: PBMCs from the stem cell graft donor, sampled from the stem cell graft. The receptors were sampled from a human donor who donated a stem cell graft to a child with acute lymphoblastic leukemia. Both conserved end residues are trimmed from each CDR3.

j_call | v_call | cdr3_aa
TRBJ2-7 | TRBV5-1 | ASKPLSSYEQY
TRBJ1-5 | TRBV6-5 | ASSYSGGVQPQH
TRBJ1-1 | TRBV27 | ASSDRRSTEAF
TRBJ2-3 | TRBV29-1 | SVEWGLGRDTQY
TRBJ1-1 | TRBV18 | ASSHSDRGSAEAF
TRBJ2-1 | TRBV3-1 | ASSPPGSEQF
TRBJ1-6 | TRBV5-1 | ASKVWTAKLNNSPLH
TRBJ2-2 | TRBV12-3/TRBV12-4 | ASRHRPANTGELF
TRBJ2-7 | TRBV27 | ASSPVAGYEQY
TRBJ2-1 | TRBV5-1 | ASSSGTGANEQF
TRBJ2-7 | TRBV7-9 | ASSLGLAVYEQY
TRBJ2-7 | TRBV6-1 | ASSGGLAGVSEQY
TRBJ2-5 | TRBV3-1 | ASSTTFQETQY
TRBJ1-1 | TRBV15 | ATSRGTELNTEAF
TRBJ1-1 | TRBV7-9 | ASSLGVGYTEAF
TRBJ1-4 | TRBV7-4 | ASRRGQGTEKLF
TRBJ1-1 | TRBV5-1 | ASSLVGPVNTEAF
TRBJ2-7 | TRBV6-1 | ASSLREGVAVSSYEQY
TRBJ2-7 | TRBV7-7 | ASSPIERLSYEQY
TRBJ2-3 | TRBV4-1 | ASSPVPGQGARTRDTQY
TRBJ1-5 | TRBV20-1 | SARTGTGVNQPQH
TRBJ1-2 | TRBV7-9 | ASSYQDRVWNGYT
TRBJ2-7 | TRBV9 | ASSVESGLSYEQY
TRBJ2-4 | TRBV7-8 | ASSRGKGQAIAKNIQY
TRBJ1-2 | TRBV5-1 | ASSSKRDGFTNYDGYT
TRBJ1-5 | TRBV29-1 | SVSEGASNQPQH
TRBJ1-2 | TRBV12-3/TRBV12-4 | ASSFPGGSNYGYT
TRBJ2-7 | TRBV20-1 | SASPSVLAGDEQY
TRBJ1-6 | TRBV29-1 | SVLTLDNSPLH
TRBJ2-7 | TRBV7-9 | ASSLAAGPQY